Listed below are T cell receptor beta chains from one sample, sequenced in a study of Graves' ophthalmopathy and Graves' hyperthyroidism. MiXCR, applied by TCRdb to the multiplex PCR reads, yields one record per CDR3 protein. Altogether approximately 410,000 distinct CDR3 sequences are present, 15% to 17% being singletons, with the ten largest covering 5.5% to 8%. What was sequenced was peripheral blood. The source of these receptors is a woman aged 18-30 years with stable Graves' hyperthyroidism. Both conserved end residues are part of each CDR3.

v_call cdr3_aa
TRBV10-1 CASSLDRPWGAFF
TRBV6-2/TRBV6-3 CASSYSKGAYMNTEAFF
TRBV27 CASRTPDRFSPLHF
TRBV7-9 CASSLSRTHEQYF
TRBV6-1 CATQDNYNQPQHF
TRBV20-1 CSASMRGDRAYEQYF
TRBV10-2 CASRSSGTQYF
TRBV28 CASSPPGRYEQYF
TRBV7-9 CASSTKGHEQYF
TRBV12-3/TRBV12-4 CASSLADSNQPQHF
TRBV5-1 CASSITGVPGGQYF
TRBV7-2 CASSLEQLTGELFF
TRBV27 CASSPGYGGPPYQPQHF
TRBV19 CASSILAGHSSGANVLTF
TRBV5-1 CASSLVFDRQETQYF
TRBV14 CASSQEYQALNTEAFF
TRBV2 CASRGRDFKETQYF
TRBV19 CASSIGYANTEAFF
TRBV7-2 CASSLTGSPYEQYF
TRBV6-5 CASSYSGPSNTEAFF
TRBV11-2 CASSLKIETQYF
TRBV19 CASSRRHMSSYEQYF
TRBV28 CASRVGDYHTGELFF
TRBV6-1 CASSVNTVNSPLHF
TRBV27 CASRQGAYEQYF
TRBV7-3 CASSLTSDRGNHEQYF
TRBV7-2 CASSLEGRYEQYF
TRBV20-1 CSASRDSLIYGYTF
TRBV24-1 CATSDRDYSETQYF
TRBV19 CASRYGRINQPQHF
TRBV6-5 CASSRRDRVYEQYF
TRBV6-5 CASSYSAGGSYYGYTF
TRBV12-3/TRBV12-4 CAGSSDVIEAFF
TRBV11-2 CASSFLGTGAYEQYF
TRBV12-3/TRBV12-4 CASSLAGDANTEAFF
TRBV19 CASSTPGQLSSYEQYF
TRBV20-1 CSAIPRGPYEQYF
TRBV7-9 CASSLGPFREAFF
TRBV15 CATSSGTADYEQYF
TRBV5-1 CASRPEFGTEAFF
TRBV12-5 CASGFSANSPLHF
TRBV27 CASSFDRSVQPQHF
TRBV7-8 CASTVGLAWETQYF
TRBV6-1 CASSKRDRGETQYF
TRBV20-1 CSARDLGTSPYEQYF
TRBV29-1 CSVSSSYEQYF
TRBV7-2 CASTPSPQETQYF
TRBV29-1 CSVEVQPQHF
TRBV24-1 CATSGGSRYGYTF
TRBV5-6 CASSFPLNEAFF
TRBV4-1 CASSQGGLRRDGYTF
TRBV19 CASRTSGQTNTGELFF
TRBV12-3/TRBV12-4 CASSSTGGYNSPLHF
TRBV28 CASAMTGFVVEQYF
TRBV2 CASRKDMNTEAFF
TRBV7-9 CASSARDSSYEEYF